The 23 T cell receptor beta chains given below trace back to one sample, sequenced in a study of blood T cell repertoires in COVID-19. This table comes from immunoSEQ multiplex PCR, and its TCRdb copy is limited to in-frame clones, with some not included. The repertoire includes about 300,000 clones, 85% of them detected once, and approximately 12% sits in the top ten. Sequenced: peripheral blood. The receptors stem from a human donor in a cohort sampled during active COVID-19.

The rearrangement joins TRBV30 to TRBJ1-5, with 8 bases lining up with TRBD1. The V and J ends lost 5 bases and 2 bases, in that order; junction bases with no gene match: 5. This CDR3 region has 14 residues. CDR1 and CDR2 from the germline V gene are GTSNPN and SVGIG (reference sequence). The CDR3 region has the DNA TGTGCCTGGGGCGGACAGGGAGGCAATCAGCCCCAGCATTTT. Its protein is CAWGGQGGNQPQHF.

In this sample, this clone turned up a few times. The rearrangement joins TRBV7-3 to TRBJ2-7; 8 positions agree with TRBD1. V dropped 5 bases and J dropped 3; count of bases not matched to a gene: 12. The CDR3 extends over 16 amino acids. CDR1 and CDR2 (germline): SGHTA, FQGTGA. The CDR3 spells CASSQKAGTGFYEQYF. The CDR3 DNA is TGTGCCAGCAGCCAAAAAGCAGGGACAGGATTCTACGAGCAGTACTTC.

The V and J genes are TRBV5-1 and TRBJ2-5; 10 bases align to TRBD2. The trim removed 5 bases at V and 2 bases at J, leaving 3 bases unmatched. Germline V gene lookup returns CDR1 SGHRS and CDR2 YFSETQ. The CDR3 totals 14 residues. The CDR3 DNA follows: TGCGCCAGCAGTACTAGCGGGGCGCAAGAGACCCAGTACTTC. Translated: CASSTSGAQETQYF.

The rearrangement uses TRBV9 and TRBJ2-7, with TRBD1 matching 9 bases. V was clipped by 4 bases and J by 2 bases; unmatched bases: 13. The length of the CDR3 is 17 residues. Germline CDR1 is SGDLS and CDR2 is YYNGEE. The CDR3 DNA sequence: TGTGCCAGCAGCCGTTACCCTCTTGACAGGGGGGCCTACGAGCAGTACTTC. Translation: CASSRYPLDRGAYEQYF.

The chain combines TRBV6-5 with TRBJ2-1, with 9 bases fitting TRBD2. From germline, CDR1 is MNHEY and CDR2 SVGAGI. The V segment lost 2 bases and the J segment 6 bases; nucleotides outside the gene matches: 8. This CDR3 region has 16 residues. The CDR3 reads CASSYGASGKINEQFF. The CDR3 DNA follows: TGTGCCAGCAGTTACGGCGCTAGCGGGAAGATCAATGAGCAGTTCTTC.

This chain uses TRBV5-4 with TRBJ2-7; D possibly corresponds to TRBD2 (7 bases). Trimming pared 3 bases from V and 2 bases from J, leaving 12 bases between. Germline assignment: CDR1 SGHNT and CDR2 YYREEE (reference sequence). This CDR3 contains 14 residues. The CDR3 bases are TGTGCCAGCAGCTATGGGGGGGGCCCCTACGAGCAGTACTTC. Translating it yields CASSYGGGPYEQYF.

This sequence joins TRBV28 and TRBJ2-7, with no clear D. The V end was cut by 4 bases, the J end by 0 bases, with 19 bases between. This CDR3 is 17 amino acids long. From germline, CDR1 is MDHEN and CDR2 SYDVKM. The CDR3 is CASSYPVETGASYEQYF. DNA of the CDR3: TGTGCCAGCAGTTATCCCGTGGAGACTGGCGCCTCCTACGAGCAGTACTTC.

This clone appeared a few times. The chain employs TRBV19 and TRBJ1-1; tentative D call: TRBD1 (5 bases). The CDR3 has 13 amino acids. Germline V gives CDR1 LNHDA, CDR2 SQIVND (reference sequence). The germline V and J ends were trimmed by 6 bases and 0 bases, with 8 bases remaining between them. CDR3 amino acids: CASSDSLNTEAFF. The CDR3 DNA is TGTGCCAGTAGCGACAGCTTGAACACTGAAGCTTTCTTT.

This clone was picked up a small number of times. This sequence joins TRBV18 and TRBJ2-4, with D perhaps TRBD1 (5 bases). This CDR3 has 14 residues. The V end was cut by 6 bases, the J end by 6 bases, with 15 bases between. The germline gives CDR1 KGHSH, CDR2 LQKENI. CDR3 bases: TGTGCCAGCTCGTCAAAGGGGTTTGGAAACATTCAGTACTTC. It encodes CASSSKGFGNIQYF.

The chain links TRBV14 to TRBJ1-2; 7 positions match TRBD1. The CDR3 spans 16 residues. With V trimmed by 2 bases and J by 0 bases, 6 bases remained unmatched. CDR1 SGHDN and CDR2 FVKESK come from the germline V gene. CDR3 residues: CASSQYPQGANYGYTF. Written as DNA, the CDR3 is TGTGCCAGCAGCCAATACCCGCAGGGGGCTAACTATGGCTACACCTTC.

V is TRBV18 and J is TRBJ2-6; 9 nucleotides align to TRBD2. V shed 6 bases, J shed 0 bases, and the junction held 3 bases outside the gene matches. Germline V gene data show CDR1 as KGHSH and CDR2 as LQKENI. The CDR3 contains 16 residues. The CDR3 loop reads CASSRSGSSGANVLTF. Here the CDR3 DNA reads TGTGCCAGCTCCCGTAGCGGGAGCTCTGGGGCCAACGTCCTGACTTTC.

The gene calls are TRBV6-2 or TRBV6-3 and TRBJ2-1; 7 bases fit TRBD2. Germline V CDR1 and CDR2: MNHEY, SVGEGT. The trim removed 1 base at V and 1 base at J, leaving 4 bases unmatched. The CDR3 contains 16 residues. CDR3 bases: TGTGCCAGCAGTTACTACGGACTAGTTTCCTACAATGAGCAGTTCTTC. Its protein is CASSYYGLVSYNEQFF.

The sample holds a few counts of this clone. The rearrangement joins TRBV6-5 to TRBJ2-3; D might be TRBD2 (5 bases). The germline gives CDR1 MNHEY, CDR2 SVGAGI. The V end lost 2 bases, the J end lost 5 bases, and 11 bases lay between the germline ends. CDR3 length: 14 amino acids. CDR3 sequence: CASSYREIGDTQYF. The CDR3 DNA sequence: TGTGCCAGCAGTTACAGGGAGATCGGAGATACGCAGTATTTT.

The chain recombines TRBV7-9 with TRBJ1-1; maybe TRBD1 (6 bases). This CDR3 spans 14 amino acids. The V gene lost 4 bases and the J gene lost 1 base, with 10 bases spanning the gap. Germline CDR1 SEHNR, CDR2 FQNEAQ (reference sequence). The DNA for the CDR3 is TGTGCCAGCAGCTCGAACAGGGAGAACACTGAAGCTTTCTTT. The encoded protein is CASSSNRENTEAFF.

This chain joins TRBV9 and TRBJ1-2; D ambiguous. There are 15 residues in the CDR3. V gave up 0 bases and J gave up 7 bases, with 16 bases separating them. Germline V gene data show CDR1 as SGDLS and CDR2 as YYNGEE. The CDR3 nucleotides are TGTGCCAGCAGCGTAGGACCCCGTGAGGGAGGTGGCTACACCTTC. It yields the protein CASSVGPREGGGYTF.

This clone was seen a single time. The sample has other DNA sequences that encode this CDR3 too. The J gene is TRBJ2-1, the V gene TRBV5-1; D unclear. Between the trimmed V and J ends, which lost 0 bases and 1 base, there was a span of 5 bases. In germline, CDR1 is SGHRS, CDR2 YFSETQ. The CDR3 has 14 residues. The CDR3 nucleotides read TGCGCCAGCAGCTTGGGCGGATCCTACAATGAGCAGTTCTTC. Translating it yields CASSLGGSYNEQFF.

This sequence joins TRBV27 and TRBJ2-1; 16 nucleotides align to TRBD2. The CDR3 is made up of 19 amino acids. Germline values: CDR1 MNHEY, CDR2 SMNVEV (reference sequence). V trimming: 6 bases; J trimming: 0 bases; junction bases outside the gene matches: 8. DNA of the CDR3: TGTGCCAGCAGCATTTGGGGACTAGCGGGAGGGAGCTCCTACAATGAGCAGTTCTTC. This codes for CASSIWGLAGGSSYNEQFF.

V is TRBV9 and J is TRBJ1-6; D ambiguous. V dropped 7 bases and J dropped 0 bases, with 14 bases sitting between them. The CDR3 runs to 16 residues. Germline V gene lookup returns CDR1 SGDLS and CDR2 YYNGEE. CDR3 residues: CASHLDGSSYNSPLHF. The CDR3 region has the DNA TGTGCCAGCCATCTTGACGGGAGCTCCTATAATTCACCCCTCCACTTT.

This clone was picked up one time. CDR3 amino acids: CASSPGGGGSTDTQYF. The DNA for the CDR3 is TGTGCCAGCTCACCGGGTGGAGGAGGGAGCACAGATACGCAGTATTTT. The chain combines TRBV18 with TRBJ2-3, with D perhaps matching TRBD2 (6 bases). Germline CDR1 KGHSH, CDR2 LQKENI. The CDR3 contains 16 residues. V lost 3 bases to trimming and J lost 0 bases, with 13 bases between them.

The genes are TRBV7-7 and TRBJ2-3, with D possibly matching TRBD2 (5 bases). V dropped 1 base and J dropped 3 bases, with 11 bases sitting between them. CDR1 and CDR2 (germline): SSHAT, FNYEAQ (reference sequence). The CDR3 spans 15 residues. CDR3 sequence: CASSLGTGETDTQYF. The CDR3 nucleotides are TGTGCCAGCAGCTTAGGTACTGGGGAGACAGATACGCAGTATTTT.

J is TRBJ2-6 and V is TRBV3-1 (or the pseudogene TRBV3-2), with 7 nucleotides matching TRBD2. The V segment lost 4 bases and the J segment 3 bases; nucleotides outside the gene matches: 9. This CDR3 spans 17 amino acids. The germline V gene encodes CDR1 LGHDT and CDR2 YNNKEL (reference sequence). The CDR3: CASSRGEGRYGANVLTF. CDR3 DNA: TGTGCCAGCAGCCGGGGGGAGGGCCGGTATGGGGCCAACGTCCTGACTTTC.

This clone came up once. This chain links TRBV7-9 with TRBJ2-3, with 8 bases aligning to TRBD1. Trimming took 6 bases from V and 0 from J; bases not matched to a gene: 5. This CDR3 is 15 amino acids long. The germline V gene encodes CDR1 SEHNR and CDR2 FQNEAQ (reference sequence). This CDR3 is CASRPTGASTDTQYF. The CDR3, as DNA: TGTGCCAGCAGACCGACAGGGGCTAGCACAGATACGCAGTATTTT.

The chain combines TRBV7-8 with TRBJ2-5; D may be TRBD1 (6 bases). Between the trimmed V and J ends, which lost 4 bases and 3 bases, there was a span of 15 bases. The CDR3 covers 15 residues. Per the germline V gene, CDR1 is SGHVS and CDR2 is FQNEAQ. The CDR3 region is CASSSAGTLEETQYF. The CDR3 DNA reads TGTGCCAGCAGCTCAGCAGGGACATTGGAAGAGACCCAGTACTTC.